This T cell receptor beta chain was captured by sequencing in a study of T-cell reconstitution after alpha-beta-depleted transplantation in children. A TCRbeta library incorporating unique molecular identifiers was prepared. TCRdb passed the PCR reads through MiXCR, listing each CDR3 protein once. This table has hundreds of thousands of distinct CDR3 sequences, roughly a tenth appearing once. V lost 5 bases, J lost 5 bases, and 24 bases lay in between. The CDR3 loop spans 17 amino acids. Germline V lookup: CDR1 MDHEN, CDR2 SYDVKM. The input for sequencing was PBMCs from the stem cell graft donor, taken from the stem cell graft. This clonotype originated in a human donor who donated a stem cell graft to a child with acute myeloid leukemia. This chain links TRBV28 with TRBJ2-5, with TRBD2 as a possible D gene (6 bases). In DNA, the CDR3 is TGTGCCAGCAGTCCAGGATCAGTCGGAGGGATGGGGGAGACCCAGTACTTC. Its translation: CASSPGSVGGMGETQYF.